The clone carrying this T cell receptor (beta chain) has just a few counts. The method was immunoSEQ multiplex PCR; TCRdb's version includes in-frame clones alone and lacks a portion of them. This table holds more than 13,000 clones, about 70% found once. This sample was taken from a study of T cells after somatic rescue of genetic block. The clonotype comes from a man between 18 and 29 years old. The source material was peripheral blood mononuclear cells (PBMCs).

This CDR3 is CASSLVVSGPYEQYF. CDR3 sequence (DNA): TGCGCCAGCAGCTTGGTAGTTAGCGGTCCCTACGAGCAGTACTTC. The V and J genes are TRBV5-1 and TRBJ2-7, with D possibly being TRBD2 (6 bases). V gave up 0 bases and J gave up 2 bases, with 12 bases separating them. CDR1 SGHRS and CDR2 YFSETQ come from the germline V gene. The CDR3 is 15 amino acids.